This T cell receptor beta chain came from a study of Graves' ophthalmopathy and Graves' hyperthyroidism. Overall study results and limits: The model predicted progression of ophthalmopathy with a sensitivity of roughly 69%, and its specificity was 72% to 80%. Most expanded clonotypes in thyroid above 0.001 frequency also showed up in blood. Cross-validated, the 13-signature model showed 87.88%/81.08% sensitivity/specificity, and 80%/75% in the test set.

Amplification of TCR beta CDR3 regions used RNA transcripts. The workflow started with a first-round RT-PCR run with HTBI primers and then moved on to a second-round multiplex PCR. TCRdb reprocessed the multiplex PCR reads with MiXCR, giving one entry per CDR3 protein. The sample holds about 220,000 distinct CDR3 sequences; about 22% are singletons and the top ten take roughly 44%. Patients were excluded if they had other autoimmune diseases or uncontrolled infections, and likewise if pregnancy or lactation applied. This CDR3 region has 14 residues. Trimming cost V 2 bases and J 5 bases, with 12 bases left between them. Germline values: CDR1 MNHEY, CDR2 SVGEGT. This clonotype was seen many times. The antigen is not known.

The chain couples TRBV6-2 or TRBV6-3 to TRBJ2-5; D uncertain. This TCR came from a woman aged 45 to 65 with Graves' ophthalmopathy. The material sequenced was peripheral blood. In nucleotides, the CDR3 is TGTGCCAGCAGTTACATCAGGAGTGTCGAGACCCAGTACTTC. The encoded protein is CASSYIRSVETQYF.